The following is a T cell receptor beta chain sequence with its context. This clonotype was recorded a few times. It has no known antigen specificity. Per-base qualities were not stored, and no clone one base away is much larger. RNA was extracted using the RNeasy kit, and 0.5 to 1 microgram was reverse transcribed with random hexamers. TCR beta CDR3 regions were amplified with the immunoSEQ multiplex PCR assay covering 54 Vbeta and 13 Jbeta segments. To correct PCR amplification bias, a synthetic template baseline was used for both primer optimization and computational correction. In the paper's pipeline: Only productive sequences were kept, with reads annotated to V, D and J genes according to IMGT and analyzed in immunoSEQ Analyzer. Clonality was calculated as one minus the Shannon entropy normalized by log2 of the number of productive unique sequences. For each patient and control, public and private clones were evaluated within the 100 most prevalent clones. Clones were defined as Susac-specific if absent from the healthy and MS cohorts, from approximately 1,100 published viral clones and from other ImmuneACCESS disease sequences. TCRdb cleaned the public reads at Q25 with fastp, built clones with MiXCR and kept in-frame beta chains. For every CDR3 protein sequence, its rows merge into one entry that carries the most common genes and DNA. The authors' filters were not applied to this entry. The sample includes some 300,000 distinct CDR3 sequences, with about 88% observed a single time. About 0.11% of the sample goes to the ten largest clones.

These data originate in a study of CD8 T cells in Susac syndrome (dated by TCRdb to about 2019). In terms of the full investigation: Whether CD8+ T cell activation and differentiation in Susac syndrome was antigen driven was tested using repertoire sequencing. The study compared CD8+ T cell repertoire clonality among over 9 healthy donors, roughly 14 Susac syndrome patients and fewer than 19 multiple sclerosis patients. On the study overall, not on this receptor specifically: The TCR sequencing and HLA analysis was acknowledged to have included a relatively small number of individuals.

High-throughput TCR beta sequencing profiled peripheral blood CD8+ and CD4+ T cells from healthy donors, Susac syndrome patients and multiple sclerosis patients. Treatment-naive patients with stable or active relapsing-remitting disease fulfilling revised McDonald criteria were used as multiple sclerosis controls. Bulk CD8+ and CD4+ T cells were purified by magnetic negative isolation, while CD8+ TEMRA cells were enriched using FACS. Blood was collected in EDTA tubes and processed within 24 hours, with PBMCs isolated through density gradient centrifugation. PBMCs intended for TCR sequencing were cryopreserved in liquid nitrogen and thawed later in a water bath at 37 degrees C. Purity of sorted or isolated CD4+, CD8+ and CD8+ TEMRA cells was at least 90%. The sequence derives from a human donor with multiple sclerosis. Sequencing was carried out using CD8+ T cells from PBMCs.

The base sequence is TGTGCCAGCAGTTACGGAGGGGTGAACACTGAAGCTTTCTTT. Its protein reads: CASSYGGVNTEAFF. In this chain, TRBV6-5 is recombined with TRBJ1-1, and perhaps TRBD1 as D gene, on 5 matching bases. V sheds 2 bases and J sheds 0 bases, leaving 7 bases between their ends. CDR3 length: 14 amino acids, cysteine to phenylalanine. Just the 42-base CDR3 DNA is kept, in frame starting at base 1. From a lookup of the germline V gene, CDR1 and CDR2 are MNHEY and SVGAGI.